This TCR beta chain originates from a study of breast tumors, draining lymph nodes, adjacent tissues. Study-wide points: Tumors had less TCR diversity than lymph nodes, more than nontumor tissue.

TCRdb processed the multiplex PCR reads anew with MiXCR; each CDR3 protein has one entry. The table lists tens of thousands of distinct CDR3 sequences, 25% to 35% of them singletons. This clonotype was seen many times. Its antigen is not identified. V shed 0 bases and J shed 8 bases, with 5 bases lying between them. The CDR3 sequence is 12 residues long. Germline CDR1 and CDR2: LNHDA and SQIVND (reference sequence). Axillary draining lymph nodes of breast cancer patients supplied the node samples. The sequenced material came from axillary lymph node tissue. The TCR comes from a female donor with breast cancer. Some clones in this sample may be carry-over from other donors' samples. The genes are TRBV19 and TRBJ2-1; D uncertain. The CDR3 sequence: CASSIDLDEQFF. In DNA, the CDR3 is TGTGCCAGTAGTATAGATCTCGATGAGCAGTTCTTC.